This T cell receptor (beta chain) was sequenced in a study of post-analysis software for immune sequencing data. cDNA libraries for TCR beta contained unique molecular identifiers. TCRdb analysed the PCR reads with MiXCR anew, one entry per CDR3 protein. The repertoire holds 350,000 to 450,000 distinct CDR3 sequences, with more than 30% as singletons. Overall study findings and caveats: Patients showed TRBV5-6, TRBV5-1 and TRBV20-1 among roughly 5 TRBV segments more frequent than in controls. Multiple sclerosis patients had significantly lower normalized Chao1 diversity than controls. Clustering by F measure revealed strong co-clustering among samples prepared together in one batch.

With respect to this clonotype: Its antigen remains unknown.

Germline assignment: CDR1 WSHSY and CDR2 SAAADI. Trimming removed 6 bases from V and 0 bases from J; junction bases left unmatched: 18. This CDR3 is built from 20 residues. The gene calls are TRBV10-2 and TRBJ2-1, with 9 bases matching TRBD1. Sequenced input: blood. The sequence derives from a girl aged 2 to 10 with multiple sclerosis. As DNA, the CDR3 is TGCGCCAGCAGAGATACAGGGGGCAGAGGATCCTTTAGCTCCTACAATGAGCAGTTCTTC. Translating it yields CASRDTGGRGSFSSYNEQFF.